What follows is one TCR beta chain and its context. Antigen unknown. Sample-barcoded 5' priming and a J-beta primer mix drove a second PCR of about 7 to 11 cycles. MiXCR, applied by TCRdb to the 5' RACE reads, yields one record per CDR3 protein. This table holds around 970,000 distinct CDR3 sequences, roughly 51% found once. The sample belongs to a study of blood T cells in healthy people across ages. The study's findings and limits: Underestimates were what the diversity estimates from one million T cells were considered to be.

J was trimmed by 6 bases and V by 5 bases; bases with no gene match: 10. CDR3 length equals 15 residues. CDR1 is SGHTA, CDR2 FQGNSA, per germline. Material: blood. This chain joins TRBV7-2 and TRBJ2-4, with 7 bases lining up with TRBD1. The sequence came from an older woman in good health. As DNA, the CDR3 is TGTGCCAGCAGCCCAACCCCCGGGACAGTAAACATTCAGTACTTC. Translation gives CASSPTPGTVNIQYF.